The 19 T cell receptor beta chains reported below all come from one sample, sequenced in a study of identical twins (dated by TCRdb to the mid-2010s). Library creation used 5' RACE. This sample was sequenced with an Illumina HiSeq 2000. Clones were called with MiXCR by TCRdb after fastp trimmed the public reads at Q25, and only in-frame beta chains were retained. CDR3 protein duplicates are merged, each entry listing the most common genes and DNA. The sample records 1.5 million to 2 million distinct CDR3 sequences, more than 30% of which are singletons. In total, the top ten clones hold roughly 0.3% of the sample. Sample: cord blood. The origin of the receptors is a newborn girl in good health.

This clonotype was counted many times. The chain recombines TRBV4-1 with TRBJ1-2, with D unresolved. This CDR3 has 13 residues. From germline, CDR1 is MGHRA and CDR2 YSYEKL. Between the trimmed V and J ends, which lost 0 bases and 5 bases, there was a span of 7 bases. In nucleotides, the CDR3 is TGCGCCAGCAGCCAAGATACCCCTTATGGCTACACCTTC. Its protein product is CASSQDTPYGYTF.

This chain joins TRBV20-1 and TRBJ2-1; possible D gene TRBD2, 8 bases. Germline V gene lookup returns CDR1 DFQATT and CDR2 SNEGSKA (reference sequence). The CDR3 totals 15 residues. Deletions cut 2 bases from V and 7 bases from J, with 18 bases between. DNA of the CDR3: TGCAGTGCTAGATCCAGCGGGGGCAGGGGGAATGAGCAGTTCTTC. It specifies CSARSSGGRGNEQFF.

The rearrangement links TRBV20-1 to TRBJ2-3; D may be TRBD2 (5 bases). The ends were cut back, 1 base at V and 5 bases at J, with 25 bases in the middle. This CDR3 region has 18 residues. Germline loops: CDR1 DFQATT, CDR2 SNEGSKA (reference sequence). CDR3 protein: CSARGNRVLERGRDTQYF. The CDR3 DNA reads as TGCAGTGCTAGAGGTAACCGGGTCCTTGAGCGAGGGAGAGATACGCAGTATTTT.

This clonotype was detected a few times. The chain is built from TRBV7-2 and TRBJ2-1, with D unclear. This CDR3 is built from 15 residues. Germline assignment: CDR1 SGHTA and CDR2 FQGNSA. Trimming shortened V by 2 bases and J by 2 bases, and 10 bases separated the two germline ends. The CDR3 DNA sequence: TGTGCCAGCAGCTTACGGCTAGGGACCTACAATGAGCAGTTCTTC. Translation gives CASSLRLGTYNEQFF.

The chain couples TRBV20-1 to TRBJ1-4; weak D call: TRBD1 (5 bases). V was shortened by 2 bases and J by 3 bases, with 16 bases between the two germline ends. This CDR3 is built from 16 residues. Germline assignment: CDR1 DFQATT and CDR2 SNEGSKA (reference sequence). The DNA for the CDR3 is TGCAGTGCTAGAAAGGGGCTGTGGCAGTCTAATGAAAAACTGTTTTTT. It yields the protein CSARKGLWQSNEKLFF.

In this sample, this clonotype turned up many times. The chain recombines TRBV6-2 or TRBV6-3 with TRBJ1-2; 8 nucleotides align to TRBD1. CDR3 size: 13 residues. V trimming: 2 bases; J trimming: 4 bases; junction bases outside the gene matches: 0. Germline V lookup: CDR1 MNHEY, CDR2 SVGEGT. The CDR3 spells CASSYDRGYGYTF. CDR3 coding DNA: TGTGCCAGCAGTTACGACAGGGGCTATGGCTACACCTTC.

The CDR3 bases are TGTGCCAGCAGTGAATTATCCGGGAGGAGCTCCTACAATGAGCAGTTCTTC. Translating it yields CASSELSGRSSYNEQFF. The chain combines TRBV25-1 with TRBJ2-1, with 7 bases matching TRBD2. Looked up from germline, CDR1 is MGHDK and CDR2 is SYGVNS. Trimming removed 1 base from V and 0 bases from J; junction bases left unmatched: 6. The CDR3 loop spans 17 amino acids.

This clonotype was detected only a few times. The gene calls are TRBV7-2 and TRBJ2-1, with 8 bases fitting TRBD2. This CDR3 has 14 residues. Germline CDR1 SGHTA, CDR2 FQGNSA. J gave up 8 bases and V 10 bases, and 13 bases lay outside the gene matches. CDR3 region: CATTPGLGLYEQFF. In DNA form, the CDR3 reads TGTGCCACCACCCCGGGACTAGGGCTTTATGAGCAGTTCTTC.

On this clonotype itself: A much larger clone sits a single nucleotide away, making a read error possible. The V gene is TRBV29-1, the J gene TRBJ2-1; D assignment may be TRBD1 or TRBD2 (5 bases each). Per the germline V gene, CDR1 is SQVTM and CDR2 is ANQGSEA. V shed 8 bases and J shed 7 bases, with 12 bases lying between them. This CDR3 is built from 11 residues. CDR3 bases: TGCAGCTGGGGGTTCAGGAATGAGCAGTTCTTC. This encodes CSWGFRNEQFF.

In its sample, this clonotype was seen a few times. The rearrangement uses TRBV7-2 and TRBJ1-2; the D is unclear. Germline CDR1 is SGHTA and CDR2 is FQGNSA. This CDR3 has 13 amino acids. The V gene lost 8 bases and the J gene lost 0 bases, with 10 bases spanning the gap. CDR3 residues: CASWEFANYGYTF. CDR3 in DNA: TGTGCCAGCTGGGAGTTTGCTAACTATGGCTACACCTTC.

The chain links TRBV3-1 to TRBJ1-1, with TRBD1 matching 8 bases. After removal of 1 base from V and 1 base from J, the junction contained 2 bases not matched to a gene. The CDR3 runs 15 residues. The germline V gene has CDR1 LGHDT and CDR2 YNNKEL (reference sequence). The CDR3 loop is CASSQGDRRNTEAFF. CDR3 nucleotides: TGTGCCAGCAGCCAAGGGGACAGGAGGAACACTGAAGCTTTCTTT.

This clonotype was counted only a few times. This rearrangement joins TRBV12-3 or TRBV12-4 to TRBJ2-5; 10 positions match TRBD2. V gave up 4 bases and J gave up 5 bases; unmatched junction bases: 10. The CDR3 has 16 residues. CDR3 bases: TGTGCCAGCAGTTATGGCACTAGCGGGGCGGGGGAGACCCAGTACTTC. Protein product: CASSYGTSGAGETQYF.

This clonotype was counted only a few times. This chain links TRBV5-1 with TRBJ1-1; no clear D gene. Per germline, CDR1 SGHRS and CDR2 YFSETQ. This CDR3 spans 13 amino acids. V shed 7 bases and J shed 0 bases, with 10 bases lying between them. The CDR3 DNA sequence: TGCGCCAGCCAAGTAGGCATGAACACTGAAGCTTTCTTT. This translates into CASQVGMNTEAFF.

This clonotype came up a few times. The CDR3 sequence: CASSLGTGDLNEQFF. CDR3 sequence (DNA): TGCGCCAGCAGCTTGGGGACAGGGGACCTCAATGAGCAGTTCTTC. The chain couples TRBV5-1 to TRBJ2-1; 9 nucleotides match TRBD1. The CDR3 extends over 15 amino acids. Per the germline V gene, CDR1 is SGHRS and CDR2 is YFSETQ. V lost 0 bases, J lost 6 bases, and 4 bases stayed unmatched.

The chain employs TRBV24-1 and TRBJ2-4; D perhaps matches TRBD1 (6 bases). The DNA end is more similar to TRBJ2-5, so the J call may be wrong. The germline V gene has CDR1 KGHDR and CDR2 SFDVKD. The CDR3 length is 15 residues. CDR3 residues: CATSDPQTGQETQYF. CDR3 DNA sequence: TGTGCCACCAGTGATCCGCAGACAGGCCAAGAGACCCAGTACTTC.

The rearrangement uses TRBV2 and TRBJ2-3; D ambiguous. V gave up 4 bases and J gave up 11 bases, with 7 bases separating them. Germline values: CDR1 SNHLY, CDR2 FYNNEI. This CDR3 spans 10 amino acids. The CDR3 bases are TGTGCCAGCAGTGTATCCCAGCAGTATTTT. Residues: CASSVSQQYF.

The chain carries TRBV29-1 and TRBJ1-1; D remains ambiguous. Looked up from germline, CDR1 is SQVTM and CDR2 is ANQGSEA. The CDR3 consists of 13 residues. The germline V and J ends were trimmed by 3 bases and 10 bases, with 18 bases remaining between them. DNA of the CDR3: TGCAGCGTTGATGATGCCAGGCGGCGGGGAGCTTTCTTT. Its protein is CSVDDARRRGAFF.

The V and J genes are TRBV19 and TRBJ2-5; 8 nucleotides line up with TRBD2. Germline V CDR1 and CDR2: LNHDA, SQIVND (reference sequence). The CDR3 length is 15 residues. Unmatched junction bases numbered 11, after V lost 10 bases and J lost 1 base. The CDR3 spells CATSPGTRRQETQYF. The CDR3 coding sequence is TGTGCCACGTCCCCGGGGACTAGACGCCAAGAGACCCAGTACTTC.

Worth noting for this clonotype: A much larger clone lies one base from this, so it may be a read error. CDR3 loop: CASSLRTGITTWELFF. Written as DNA, the CDR3 is TGTGCCAGCAGCCTGCGGACAGGGATTACCACCTGGGAGCTGTTTTTT. This chain links TRBV7-9 with TRBJ2-2, with 8 bases lining up with TRBD1. The CDR3 consists of 16 residues. In germline, CDR1 is SEHNR, CDR2 FQNEAQ (reference sequence).